This is a list of T cell receptor beta chains from one sample in a study of T cells after somatic rescue of genetic block. Sequencing was performed with immunoSEQ multiplex PCR; in TCRdb, only in-frame clones are kept and a portion is missing. Among 70,000 or so clones listed, just under 95% were seen once. The sample taken for sequencing was peripheral blood mononuclear cells (PBMCs). The receptors derive from a middle-aged man. CDR3s include the opening cysteine and the closing phenylalanine or tryptophan. Each record gives: clone size, D gene, V gene, J gene, CDR3 protein, CDR3 DNA. A D gene is named only where the DNA matches it firmly. Clone size is not always given. Where it is, it says once, few, many or a class for expanded clones.

>NA|NA|TRBV6-6|TRBJ1-5
CASSRTGQPQHF
TGTGCCAGCAGCAGGACGGGCCAGCCCCAGCATTTT
>NA|NA|TRBV5-4|TRBJ2-7
CASSLGARTYEQYF
TGTGCCAGCAGCTTGGGGGCGCGGACCTACGAGCAGTACTTC
>NA|TRBD2|TRBV7-9|TRBJ2-5
CASSPPSGRAETQYF
TGTGCCAGCAGCCCCCCCAGCGGGAGGGCTGAGACCCAGTACTTC
>few|NA|TRBV4-2|TRBJ1-5
CASSQEPQEINQPQHF
TGTGCCAGCAGCCAGGAACCACAGGAGATCAATCAGCCCCAGCATTTT
>NA|TRBD1|TRBV7-9|TRBJ1-4
CASSSGTVNEKLFF
TGTGCCAGCAGCTCCGGGACAGTTAATGAAAAACTGTTTTTT
>NA|TRBD2|TRBV27|TRBJ2-1
CASSTLAGVYYNEQFF
TGTGCCAGCAGTACTCTAGCGGGAGTTTACTACAATGAGCAGTTCTTC
>NA|NA|TRBV19|TRBJ2-1
CASSSVKGYNEQFF
TGTGCCAGTTCTAGCGTCAAAGGCTACAATGAGCAGTTCTTC
>NA|TRBD1|TRBV28|TRBJ2-7
CASSLTVQGPSYEQYF
TGTGCCAGCAGTTTGACCGTACAGGGGCCCTCCTACGAGCAGTACTTC
>NA|NA|TRBV5-4|TRBJ1-1
CASSLTDNTEAFF
TGTGCCAGCAGCCTCACAGATAACACTGAAGCTTTCTTT
>NA|NA|TRBV15|TRBJ2-3
CATSRDQTGTDTQYF
TGTGCCACCAGCAGAGATCAGACCGGAACAGATACGCAGTATTTT
>NA|NA|TRBV19|TRBJ1-6
CASSIWAGVGNSPLHF
TGTGCCAGTAGTATCTGGGCCGGCGTCGGAAATTCACCCCTCCACTTT
>NA|TRBD2|TRBV5-1|TRBJ2-3
CASSLASLAGADTQYF
TGCGCCAGCAGCTTGGCGTCGCTAGCGGGAGCGGATACGCAGTATTTT
>NA|TRBD2|TRBV30|TRBJ2-1
CAWAGGSYNEQFF
TGTGCCTGGGCGGGGGGGTCCTACAATGAGCAGTTCTTC
>NA|NA|TRBV6-6|TRBJ2-1
CASSYNTGELDEQFF
TGTGCCAGCAGTTACAATACGGGAGAATTAGATGAGCAGTTCTTC
>NA|NA|TRBV5-6|TRBJ1-4
CASSLSGDTIANEKLFF
TGTGCCAGCAGCTTGTCTGGGGACACGATAGCAAATGAAAAACTGTTTTTT
>NA|TRBD2|TRBV11-2|TRBJ2-1
CASSLVGGGYNEQFF
TGTGCCAGCAGCTTAGTGGGCGGGGGTTACAATGAGCAGTTCTTC
>once|TRBD2|TRBV10-2|TRBJ2-1
CASSETSGANNEQFF
TGCGCCAGCAGCGAGACTAGCGGGGCCAACAATGAGCAGTTCTTC
>NA|NA|TRBV11-3|TRBJ2-7
CASSLIGVGEQYF
TGTGCCAGCAGCTTGATAGGGGTCGGGGAGCAGTACTTC
>NA|TRBD2|TRBV7-9|TRBJ2-7
CASSYTGTTYEQYF
TGTGCCAGCAGCTACACCGGGACTACCTACGAGCAGTACTTC
>once|NA|TRBV7-9|TRBJ2-1
CASSGGEGAGEQFF
TGTGCCAGCAGCGGGGGGGAGGGGGCAGGTGAGCAGTTCTTC
>NA|TRBD1|TRBV5-4|TRBJ1-1
CASSLAGTANTEAFF
TGTGCCAGCAGCTTGGCCGGGACAGCGAACACTGAAGCTTTCTTT
>NA|TRBD2|TRBV29-1|TRBJ2-7
CSVSGGEFGYEQYF
TGCAGCGTTTCGGGGGGGGAATTTGGGTACGAGCAGTACTTC
>NA|TRBD2|TRBV2|TRBJ2-1
CASSDTGTRGYNEQFF
TGTGCCAGCAGTGACACCGGGACTAGGGGCTACAATGAGCAGTTCTTC
>NA|NA|TRBV13|TRBJ2-7
CASSFGGSYEQYF
TGTGCCAGCAGCTTCGGGGGCTCCTACGAGCAGTACTTC
>NA|NA|TRBV7-9|TRBJ1-5
CASSSGGNQPQHF
TGTGCCAGCAGCTCCGGGGGGAATCAGCCCCAGCATTTT
>once|TRBD2|TRBV5-1|TRBJ2-7
CASSKEGLAGGRYPYEQYF
TGCGCCAGCAGCAAGGAGGGACTAGCGGGAGGTAGGTACCCCTACGAGCAGTACTTC
>NA|TRBD2|TRBV5-5|TRBJ2-7
CASSQESSGASYEQYF
TGTGCCAGCAGCCAAGAGAGTAGCGGGGCTTCCTACGAGCAGTACTTC
>NA|TRBD1|TRBV6-1|TRBJ1-6
CASTEIRQGASPLHF
TGTGCCAGCACCGAAATTAGACAGGGGGCTTCACCCCTCCACTTT
>NA|TRBD2|TRBV13|TRBJ2-1
CASSLGAGGRPFF
TGTGCCAGCAGCTTAGGCGCGGGAGGCAGGCCATTCTTC
>NA|TRBD2|TRBV2|TRBJ2-7
CASRETSGKAYEQYF
TGTGCCAGCAGAGAAACTAGCGGGAAGGCCTACGAGCAGTACTTC
>NA|TRBD1|TRBV4-1|TRBJ2-3
CASSQVGTGVTDTQYF
TGCGCCAGCAGCCAAGTGGGGACAGGGGTCACAGATACGCAGTATTTT
>NA|TRBD1|TRBV9|TRBJ2-7
CASSAPGTGDIRQYF
TGTGCCAGCAGCGCACCCGGGACAGGGGATATTCGGCAGTACTTC
>once|NA|TRBV4-2|TRBJ2-7
CASSQEVRDPLWYF
TGTGCCAGCAGCCAAGAAGTCCGGGATCCCCTTTGGTACTTC
>NA|NA|TRBV5-1|TRBJ2-7
CASSFVMGAYEQYF
TGCGCCAGCAGCTTTGTTATGGGCGCCTACGAGCAGTACTTC
>NA|TRBD1|TRBV19|TRBJ1-2
CASSIVGTDANYGYTF
TGTGCCAGTAGTATAGTTGGGACAGACGCTAACTATGGCTACACCTTC
>NA|NA|TRBV7-2|TRBJ2-5
CASSLLRGETQYF
TGTGCCAGCAGCTTATTGAGAGGCGAGACCCAGTACTTC
>NA|TRBD2|TRBV11-2|TRBJ2-1
CASSFTRGGVYNEQFF
TGTGCCAGCAGCTTTACAAGGGGAGGGGTATACAATGAGCAGTTCTTC
>NA|TRBD1|TRBV2|TRBJ1-3
CASSEAQTDRGVGNTIYF
TGTGCCAGCAGTGAAGCGCAGACCGACAGGGGAGTTGGAAACACCATATATTTT
>NA|NA|TRBV4-1|TRBJ2-7
CASSQGVRGSSYEQYF
TGCGCCAGCAGCCAAGGTGTCAGGGGAAGCTCCTACGAGCAGTACTTC
>NA|TRBD2|TRBV29-1|TRBJ2-3
CSVGSSGGSTDTQYF
TGCAGCGTTGGGTCTAGCGGGGGCAGCACAGATACGCAGTATTTT
>NA|NA|TRBV25-1|TRBJ2-7
CASSDPSRSSSYEQYF
TGTGCCAGCAGTGACCCCTCGCGGTCAAGCTCCTACGAGCAGTACTTC
>NA|NA|TRBV5-1|TRBJ2-7
CASSPQTLGRPADEQYF
TGCGCCAGCAGCCCGCAAACCTTGGGACGGCCGGCGGACGAGCAGTACTTC
>NA|NA|TRBV2|TRBJ2-5
CASSGGVLEGETQYF
TGTGCCAGCAGTGGAGGTGTCCTCGAGGGGGAGACCCAGTACTTC
>NA|TRBD1|TRBV23-1|TRBJ2-1
CASRRTGQVYNEQFF
TGCGCCAGCAGGAGGACAGGGCAAGTCTACAATGAGCAGTTCTTC
>NA|NA|TRBV5-6|TRBJ2-1
CASSGNNEQFF
TGTGCCAGCAGCGGAAACAATGAGCAGTTCTTC
>NA|TRBD1|TRBV4-1|TRBJ1-1
CASSETGTEAFF
TGCGCCAGCAGCGAGACAGGGACTGAAGCTTTCTTT
>NA|NA|TRBV2|TRBJ1-6
CASSPDGQYGTPLHF
TGTGCCAGCAGTCCCGACGGACAGTATGGGACACCCCTCCACTTT
>NA|TRBD1|TRBV6-1|TRBJ1-1
CAARTGPNTEAFF
TGTGCCGCTAGGACAGGGCCGAACACTGAAGCTTTCTTT
>few|TRBD1|TRBV10-3|TRBJ1-2
CATTGTALYGYTF
TGTGCCACTACCGGGACAGCTCTCTATGGCTACACCTTC
>NA|NA|TRBV6-1|TRBJ1-2
CASSALQGAGYTF
TGTGCCAGCAGTGCATTACAGGGCGCGGGCTACACCTTC
>NA|NA|TRBV2|TRBJ1-1
CASTPGRQAFF
TGTGCCAGCACCCCGGGACGTCAAGCTTTCTTT
>few|TRBD1|TRBV10-3|TRBJ1-1
CAISGQGGPEAFF
TGTGCCATCAGTGGACAGGGGGGCCCTGAAGCTTTCTTT
>NA|NA|TRBV4-1|TRBJ2-7
CASRDIQGNHEQYF
TGCGCCAGCAGGGACATACAGGGAAACCACGAGCAGTACTTC
>NA|TRBD1|TRBV11-2|TRBJ2-2
CASSEQGYTGELFF
TGTGCCAGCAGCGAACAGGGGTACACCGGGGAGCTGTTTTTT